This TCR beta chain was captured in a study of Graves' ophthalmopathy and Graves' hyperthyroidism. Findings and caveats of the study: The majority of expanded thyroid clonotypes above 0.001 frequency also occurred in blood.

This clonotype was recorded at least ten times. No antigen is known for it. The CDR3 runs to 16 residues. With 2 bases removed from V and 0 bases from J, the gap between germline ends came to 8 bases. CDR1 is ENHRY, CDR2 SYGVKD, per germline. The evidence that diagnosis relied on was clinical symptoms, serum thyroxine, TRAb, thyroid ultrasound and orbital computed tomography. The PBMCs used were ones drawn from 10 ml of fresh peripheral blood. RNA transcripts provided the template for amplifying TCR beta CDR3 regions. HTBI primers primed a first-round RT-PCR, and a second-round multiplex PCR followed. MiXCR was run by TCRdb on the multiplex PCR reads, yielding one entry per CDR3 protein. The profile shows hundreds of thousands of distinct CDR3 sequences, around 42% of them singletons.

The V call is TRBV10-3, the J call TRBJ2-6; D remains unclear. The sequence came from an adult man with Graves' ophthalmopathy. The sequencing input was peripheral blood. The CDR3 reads CAISEPESSGANVLTF. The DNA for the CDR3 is TGTGCCATCAGTGAGCCCGAGTCCTCTGGGGCCAACGTCCTGACTTTC.